These T cell receptor beta chains were read from a single sample in a study of breast tumors, draining lymph nodes, adjacent tissues. TCRdb re-derived calls from the multiplex PCR reads in MiXCR, one entry per CDR3 protein. The table shows roughly 260,000 distinct CDR3 sequences, with 30% occurring only once. The material sequenced was axillary lymph node tissue. All receptors come from a female donor with breast cancer. Some clones in this sample may be carry-over from other donors' samples. The CDR3 runs from the conserved cysteine through the conserved F or W. D genes are given only for firm matches. A clone size is listed for some rows: how often the clone was seen (once, few, many), or a class if it is expanded.

>NA|NA|TRBJ2-3|TRBV9|13
TGTGCCAGCGGCGCGTTAAGCACAGATACGCGGTATTTT
CASGALSTDTRYF
>NA|NA|TRBJ1-5|TRBV27|16
TGTGCCAGCAGTACCCATCGGGGGGGCCCGAATCAGCCCCAGCATTTT
CASSTHRGGPNQPQHF
>TRBD2|many|TRBJ2-1|TRBV5-8|15
TGTGCCAGCAGCTTTCGTAGCGGGGGAAACAATGAGCAGTTCTTC
CASSFRSGGNNEQFF
>TRBD1|many|TRBJ1-2|TRBV5-1|15
TGCGCCAGCAGCTCCCGGACAGGGGCAAGGGCGGGCTACACCTTC
CASSSRTGARAGYTF
>TRBD1|NA|TRBJ1-1|TRBV5-4|13
TGTGCCAGCAAGGGGGCTAGGAACACTGAAGCTTTCTTT
CASKGARNTEAFF
>NA|many|TRBJ2-7|TRBV7-8|13
TGTGCCAGCAGCTTAAACGGGAAGTACGAGCAGTACTTC
CASSLNGKYEQYF
>NA|many|TRBJ1-2|TRBV6-5|12
TGTGCCAGCCGAACTGGATTGGTCGGCTACACCTTC
CASRTGLVGYTF
>TRBD1|NA|TRBJ1-4|TRBV2|13
TGTGCCAGCACCGTGACAGGGGGAGAAAAACTGTTTTTT
CASTVTGGEKLFF
>TRBD2|many|TRBJ2-1|TRBV24-1|19
TGTGCCACCAGTGATCCTCGGACTAGCCTATCCTCCTCCTACAATGAGCAGTTCTTC
CATSDPRTSLSSSYNEQFF
>TRBD2|NA|TRBJ2-3|TRBV10-3|17
TGTGCCATCAGCAGGGGGGGACTAGCGGGAAACGAGGGTACGCAGTATTTT
CAISRGGLAGNEGTQYF
>NA|NA|TRBJ2-7|TRBV27|11
TGTGCCGTTAGGTCGGGCTACGAGCAGTACTTC
CAVRSGYEQYF
>TRBD1|many|TRBJ1-3|TRBV19|15
TGTGCCAGTAGCTTTGGGACAGACGCAGGAAACACCATATATTTT
CASSFGTDAGNTIYF
>TRBD1|few|TRBJ2-7|TRBV5-1|14
TGCGCCAGCAGCGTGGGACAGGGGAGCGGAGAGCAGTACTTC
CASSVGQGSGEQYF
>TRBD1|NA|TRBJ1-4|TRBV4-2|16
TGTGCCGGCAGCCAACGGGACAGGGGTGCTAATGAAAGACTGTTTTTT
CAGSQRDRGANERLFF
>NA|NA|TRBJ1-6|TRBV9|15
TGTGCCAGCAGCGTTTCGGGACACGATAATTCACCCCCCCACTTT
CASSVSGHDNSPPHF
>NA|many|TRBJ1-2|TRBV7-2|14
TGTGCCAGCACGACTTGGTCGGGGGTGGATGGCTACACCTTC
CASTTWSGVDGYTF
>NA|many|TRBJ1-2|TRBV2|13
TGTGCCAGCATTCAGGGGTTGGGCTATGGCTACACCTTC
CASIQGLGYGYTF
>NA|many|TRBJ1-4|TRBV25-1|14
TGTGCCAGCAGTTTTCATAAAGCCAATGAAAAACTGTTTTTT
CASSFHKANEKLFF
>TRBD2|many|TRBJ2-2|TRBV20-1|17
TGCAGTGCTAGACCTACTAGCGGACCCTCGAACACCGGGGAGCTGTTTTTT
CSARPTSGPSNTGELFF
>NA|many|TRBJ1-5|TRBV13|13
TGTGCCAGCAGTGCAACTTTGGGTCAGCCCCAGCATTTT
CASSATLGQPQHF
>NA|many|TRBJ2-7|TRBV27|15
TGTGCCAGCAGTTTACAGCGCACAGGGCCCTACGAGCAGTACTTC
CASSLQRTGPYEQYF
>NA|NA|TRBJ1-5|TRBV6-4|16
TGTGCCAGCAGGACCACAGGGTGGAGGGACAATCAGCCCCAGCATTTT
CASRTTGWRDNQPQHF
>TRBD2|many|TRBJ2-7|TRBV6-5|14
TGTGCCAGCACCGGACTAGCGGGAGTAGGAGAGCAGTACTTC
CASTGLAGVGEQYF
>NA|many|TRBJ1-3|TRBV30|14
TGTGCCTGGAGTGAGACAGTCTCTGGAAACACCATATATTTT
CAWSETVSGNTIYF
>TRBD1|NA|TRBJ1-2|TRBV28|14
TGTGCCAGCACTATCCGACAGGGCCGAGGTGGCTACACCTTC
CASTIRQGRGGYTF
>NA|many|TRBJ1-4|TRBV19|13
TGTGCCAGTAGTGGCCGGCTGGGGGAAAAACTGTTTTTT
CASSGRLGEKLFF
>NA|many|TRBJ1-5|TRBV7-9|16
TGTGCCAGCAGCTTCCTCCCGGGGGGGGGCATCCAGCCCCAGCATTTT
CASSFLPGGGIQPQHF
>NA|NA|TRBJ2-1|TRBV5-1|13
TGTGCCAGCGGCTCCGACACCTTCAATGAGCAGTTCTTC
CASGSDTFNEQFF
>TRBD2|NA|TRBJ2-7|TRBV20-1|15
TGCAGTGCTAGATCGGGGCGGGGGAGCTCCTACGAGCAGTACTTC
CSARSGRGSSYEQYF
>NA|many|TRBJ2-1|TRBV7-6|15
TGTGCCAGCAGCCCGGAATGGAGCTCCTACAATGAGCAGTTCTTC
CASSPEWSSYNEQFF
>NA|many|TRBJ2-7|TRBV12-3/TRBV12-4|14
TGTGCCAGCACCCCAGACAGTTACACCTACGAGCAGTACTTC
CASTPDSYTYEQYF
>NA|many|TRBJ2-2|TRBV6-5|13
TGTGCCAGCAGTAATCAACTGGTAGGGGAGCTGTTTTTT
CASSNQLVGELFF
>TRBD2|few|TRBJ2-3|TRBV6-2/TRBV6-3|19
TGTGCCAGCAGTCTCTCTACTAGCGGGAGATGGAGGGTAACAGATACGCAGTATTTT
CASSLSTSGRWRVTDTQYF
>TRBD1|NA|TRBJ2-5|TRBV20-1|16
TGCAGTGCGAGGGGACAGGCGAGGGAGGAAATGGAGACCCAGTACTTC
CSARGQAREEMETQYF
>NA|few|TRBJ1-1|TRBV29-1|15
TGCAGCGCTAAATCTGGGGCGGGGTCTAACTCTGAAGCTTTCTTT
CSAKSGAGSNSEAFF
>TRBD1|many|TRBJ1-2|TRBV15|12
TGTGCCACCAGCACAGGGGGCCGTGGCTACACCTTC
CATSTGGRGYTF
>NA|many|TRBJ1-6|TRBV6-9|11
TGTGCCAGCACTGTCAGTTCACCCCTCCACTTT
CASTVSSPLHF
>TRBD1|many|TRBJ1-6|TRBV2|14
TGTGCCAGCAGTCAACAGGGGGGTAATTCACCCCTCCACTTT
CASSQQGGNSPLHF
>NA|many|TRBJ2-3|TRBV7-3|13
TGTGCCAGCAGCTTAACAGGGACAGATACGCAGTATTTT
CASSLTGTDTQYF
>TRBD2|NA|TRBJ2-7|TRBV5-1|16
TGCGCCAGCAGCATCGAGGGGACTAGCGGGAGGTACGAGCAGTACTTC
CASSIEGTSGRYEQYF
>NA|NA|TRBJ2-3|TRBV12-3/TRBV12-4|16
TGTGCCAGCAGTGACCAACTCGGGGGCAGCTCAGATACGCAGTATTTT
CASSDQLGGSSDTQYF
>NA|many|TRBJ2-5|TRBV4-3|14
TGCGCCAGCAGCCAAGCTTGGGGCCAAGAGACCCAGTACTTC
CASSQAWGQETQYF
>NA|many|TRBJ2-3|TRBV24-1|13
TGTGCCACCAGTGATCCCCCAACAGATACGCAGTATTTT
CATSDPPTDTQYF
>TRBD1|NA|TRBJ2-5|TRBV6-1|17
TGTGCCAGCAGTTACTCAACTGGGACAGGGGGTTTGGGGACCCAGTACTTC
CASSYSTGTGGLGTQYF
>NA|many|TRBJ2-7|TRBV12-3/TRBV12-4|12
TGTGCCAGCAGTTTTTGGGACTACGAGCAGTACTTC
CASSFWDYEQYF
>NA|NA|TRBJ2-1|TRBV9|13
TGTGCCACCATAGCGGATTCCTACAATGAGCAGTTCTTC
CATIADSYNEQFF
>TRBD2|NA|TRBJ2-7|TRBV5-7|14
TGTGCCAGCAGACCGGGACTAGCGGGAAACGAGCAGTACTTC
CASRPGLAGNEQYF
>TRBD1|many|TRBJ2-1|TRBV20-1|15
TGCAGTGCCAAACCGCCATTCCGAGGGGGCGGTGAGCAGTTCTTC
CSAKPPFRGGGEQFF
>NA|many|TRBJ2-2|TRBV5-6|13
TGTGCCAGCAGCCCTGGGACTTACGGGGAGCTGTTTTTT
CASSPGTYGELFF
>TRBD2|NA|TRBJ2-4|TRBV7-2|17
TGTGCCAGCAGCGGTAATCCTAGCGGCGGAGCCAAAAACATTCAGTACTTC
CASSGNPSGGAKNIQYF
>TRBD2|many|TRBJ2-7|TRBV19|13
TGTGCCAGTAGAGCGGGGGGGCGTCACGAGCAGTACTTC
CASRAGGRHEQYF
>TRBD2|few|TRBJ2-5|TRBV3-1|15
TGTGCCAGCAGCCAAGCTAGCGGGAGTTGGGAGACCCAGTACTTC
CASSQASGSWETQYF
>TRBD1|many|TRBJ1-4|TRBV12-3/TRBV12-4|16
TGTGCCAGCAGCCGGACAGGGGATAGACGTAATGAAAAACTGTTTTTT
CASSRTGDRRNEKLFF
>NA|many|TRBJ1-4|TRBV29-1|13
TGCAGCGTGAGGAGGGCAGCTAATGAAAAACTGTTTTTT
CSVRRAANEKLFF
>NA|once|TRBJ1-5|TRBV6-5|18
TGTGCCAGCAGAAACCGGGGACTAGCGGGAGCGAACACAGGTACGCAGCATTTT
CASRNRGLAGANTGTQHF